The entry below gives a single T cell receptor beta chain sequence along with its context. V lost 7 bases to trimming and J lost 6 bases; unmatched junction nucleotides: 5. The germline CDR1 and CDR2 sequences are SEHNR and FQNEAQ (reference sequence). CDR3 size: 13 residues. This sample stems from a study of blood T cell repertoires in COVID-19. Study-level information: Sites across the United States, Italy and Spain contributed samples from acute and convalescent COVID-19. The cDNA or gDNA used as material had been derived from T cells, B-cell-depleted T cells, or PBMCs.

Original handling: Estimated nucleated cell counts came from reference gene primer amplification. Assay: immunoSEQ multiplex PCR; the TCRdb copy retains only in-frame clones and omits some. From that table come the V and J calls and clone size; the DNA was used to work out D and trimming. The table has under 400,000 clones, around 90% seen once. The sample taken for sequencing was peripheral blood. This receptor was taken from a man aged 18-30 years with active or convalescent COVID-19. The gene calls are TRBV7-9 and TRBJ1-2, with 10 positions matching TRBD1. Here the CDR3 reads CASTYGTGDGYTF. CDR3 bases: TGTGCCAGCACTTATGGGACAGGGGATGGCTACACCTTC.